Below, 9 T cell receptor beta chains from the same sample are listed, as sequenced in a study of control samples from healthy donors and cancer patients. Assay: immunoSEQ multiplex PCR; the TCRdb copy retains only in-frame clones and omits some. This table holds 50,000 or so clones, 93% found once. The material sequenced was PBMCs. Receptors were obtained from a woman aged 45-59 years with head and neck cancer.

CDR3 region: CASSLSQPQHF. CDR3 coding DNA: TGTGCCAGCAGTTTAAGTCAGCCCCAGCATTTT. The chain joins TRBV28 to TRBJ1-5; D call uncertain. Germline V gene sequence: CDR1 MDHEN, CDR2 SYDVKM. The ends were cut back, 2 bases at V and 6 bases at J, with 2 bases in the middle. This CDR3 region has 11 residues. The entire variable domain, with the rest obtained from reference TRBV28 and TRBJ1-5, is as follows: DVKVTQSSRYLVKRTGEKVFLECVQDMDHENMFWYRQDPGLGLRLIYFSYDVKMKEKGDIPEGYSVSREKKERFSLILESASTNQTSMYLCASSLSQPQHFGDGTRLSIL.

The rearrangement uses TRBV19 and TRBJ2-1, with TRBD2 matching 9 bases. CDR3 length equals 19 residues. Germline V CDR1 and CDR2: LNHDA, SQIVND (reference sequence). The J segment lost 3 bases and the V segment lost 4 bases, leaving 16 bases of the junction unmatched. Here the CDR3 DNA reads TGTGCCAGTAGTAGGGAGGCCTCCTTAGCGGGGGCCTTCTACAATGAGCAGTTCTTC. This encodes CASSREASLAGAFYNEQFF.

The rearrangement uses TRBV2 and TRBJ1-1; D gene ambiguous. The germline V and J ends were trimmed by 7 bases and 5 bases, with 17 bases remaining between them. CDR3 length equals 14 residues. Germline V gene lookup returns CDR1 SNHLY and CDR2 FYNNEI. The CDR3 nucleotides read TGTGCCAGCATTCCTTACCGGGTCGGGACTGAAGCTTTCTTT. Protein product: CASIPYRVGTEAFF.

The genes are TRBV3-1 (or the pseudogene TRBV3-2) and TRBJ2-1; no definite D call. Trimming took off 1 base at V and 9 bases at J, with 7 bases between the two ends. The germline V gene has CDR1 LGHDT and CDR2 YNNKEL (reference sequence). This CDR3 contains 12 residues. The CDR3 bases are TGTGCCAGCAGCCAAGGGCGGATTGAGCAGTTCTTC. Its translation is CASSQGRIEQFF.

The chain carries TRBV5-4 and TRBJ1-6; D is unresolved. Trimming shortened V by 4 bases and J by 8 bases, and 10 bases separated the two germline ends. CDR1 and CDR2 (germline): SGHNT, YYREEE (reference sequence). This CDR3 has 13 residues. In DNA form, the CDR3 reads TGTGCCAGCAGCCCTTCATGGGATTCACCCCTCCACTTT. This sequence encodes CASSPSWDSPLHF.

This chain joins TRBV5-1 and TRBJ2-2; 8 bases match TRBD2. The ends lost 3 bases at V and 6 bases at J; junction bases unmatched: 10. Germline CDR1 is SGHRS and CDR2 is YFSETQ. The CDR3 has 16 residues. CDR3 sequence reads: CASSSVSGGYAGELFF. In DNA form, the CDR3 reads TGCGCCAGCAGCTCCGTCTCGGGAGGGTACGCCGGGGAGCTGTTTTTT.

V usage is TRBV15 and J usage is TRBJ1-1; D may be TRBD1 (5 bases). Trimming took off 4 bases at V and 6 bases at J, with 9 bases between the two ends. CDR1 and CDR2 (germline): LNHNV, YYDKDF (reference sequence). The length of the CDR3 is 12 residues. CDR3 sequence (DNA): TGTGCCACCAGCACAGGGTCCCCTGAAGCTTTCTTT. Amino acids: CATSTGSPEAFF. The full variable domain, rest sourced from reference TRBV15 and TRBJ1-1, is DAMVIQNPRYQVTQFGKPVTLSCSQTLNHNVMYWYQQKSSQAPKLLFHYYDKDFNNEADTPDNFQSRRPNTSFCFLDIRSPGLGDTAMYLCATSTGSPEAFFGQGTRLTVV.

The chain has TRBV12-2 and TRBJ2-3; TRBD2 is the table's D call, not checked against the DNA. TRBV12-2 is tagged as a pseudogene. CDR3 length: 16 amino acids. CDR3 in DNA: TGTGCAAGTCGCTTGGGCCTAGCCAAAAGCACAGATACGCAGTATTTT. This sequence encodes CASRLGLAKSTDTQYF.

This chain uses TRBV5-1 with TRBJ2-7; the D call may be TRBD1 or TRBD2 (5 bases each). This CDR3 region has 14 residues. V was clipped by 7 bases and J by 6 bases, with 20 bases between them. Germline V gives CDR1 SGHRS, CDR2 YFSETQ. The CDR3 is CASRLGTANPEQYF. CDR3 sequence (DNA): TGCGCCAGCCGACTCGGGACGGCAAACCCCGAGCAGTACTTC.